This entry is about one T cell receptor beta chain. Libraries were prepared by immunoSEQ multiplex PCR; TCRdb keeps only in-frame clonotypes and omits some of them. Among 200,000 to 250,000 clones, 80% to 95% were seen once, and the ten largest hold roughly 1%. This specimen comes from a study of cytomegalovirus exposure and HLA in healthy donors. This clonotype was obtained from a woman under 30 in good health and CMV-seronegative. Sequenced: PBMCs.

CDR3: CASSLDVSSGTQYF. The DNA of the CDR3 is TGCGCCAGCAGCTTGGACGTCAGCTCGGGGACCCAGTACTTC. This sequence joins TRBV5-1 and TRBJ2-5; D ambiguous. The CDR3 loop spans 14 amino acids. Germline CDR1 SGHRS, CDR2 YFSETQ. V gave up 0 bases and J gave up 7 bases, with 13 bases separating them. Full variable domain (missing parts from reference TRBV5-1 and TRBJ2-5): KAGVTQTPRYLIKTRGQQVTLSCSPISGHRSVSWYQQTPGQGLQFLFEYFSETQRNKGNFPGRFSGRQFSNSRSEMNVSTLELGDSALYLCASSLDVSSGTQYFGPGTRLLVL.